This TCR beta chain was recovered during a study of control samples from healthy donors and cancer patients. The method was immunoSEQ multiplex PCR; TCRdb's version includes in-frame clones alone and lacks a portion of them. The repertoire includes about 28,000 clones, more than 75% of them detected once, and 1.6% sits in the top ten. Germline assignment: CDR1 MNHEY and CDR2 SVGEGT. V shed 0 bases and J 4 bases; nucleotides not matched to a gene: 2. The CDR3 sequence is 15 residues long. Sequencing input: PBMCs. The receptor's source is a woman aged 40 to 50 with lung cancer. This chain joins TRBV6-2 or TRBV6-3 and TRBJ2-3; 9 positions match TRBD2. The CDR3 loop is CASSYSGTSSDTQYF. The DNA of the CDR3 is TGTGCCAGCAGTTACTCTGGGACTAGCTCAGATACGCAGTATTTT.